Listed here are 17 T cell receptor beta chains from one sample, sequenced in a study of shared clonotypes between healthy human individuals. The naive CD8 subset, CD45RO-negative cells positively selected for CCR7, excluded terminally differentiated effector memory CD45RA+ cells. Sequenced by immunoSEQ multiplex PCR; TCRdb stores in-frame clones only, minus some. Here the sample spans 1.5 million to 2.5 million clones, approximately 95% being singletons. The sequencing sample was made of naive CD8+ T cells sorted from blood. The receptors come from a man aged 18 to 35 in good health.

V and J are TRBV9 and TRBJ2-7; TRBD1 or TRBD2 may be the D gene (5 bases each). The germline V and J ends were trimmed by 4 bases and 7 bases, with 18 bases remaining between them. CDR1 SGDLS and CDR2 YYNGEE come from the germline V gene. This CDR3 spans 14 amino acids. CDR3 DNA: TGTGCCAGCAGCTTCGATCCAGGGACGGAAGAGCAGTACTTC. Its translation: CASSFDPGTEEQYF. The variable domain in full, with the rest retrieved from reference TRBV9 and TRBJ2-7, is DSGVTQTPKHLITATGQRVTLRCSPRSGDLSVYWYQQSLDQGLQFLIQYYNGEERAKGNILERFSAQQFPDLHSELNLSSLELGDSALYFCASSFDPGTEEQYFGPGTRLTVT.

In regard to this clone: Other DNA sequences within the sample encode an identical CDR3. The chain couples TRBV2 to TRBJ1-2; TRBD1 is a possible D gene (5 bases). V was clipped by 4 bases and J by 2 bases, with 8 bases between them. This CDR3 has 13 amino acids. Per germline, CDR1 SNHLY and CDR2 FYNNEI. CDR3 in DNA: TGTGCCAGCAGTGGGGGGGAGAACTATGGCTACACCTTC. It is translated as CASSGGENYGYTF.

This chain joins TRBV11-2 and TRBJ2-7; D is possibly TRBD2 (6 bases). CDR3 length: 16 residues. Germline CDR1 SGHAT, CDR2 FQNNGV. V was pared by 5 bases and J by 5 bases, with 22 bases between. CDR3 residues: CASSDPGGTMDDEQYF. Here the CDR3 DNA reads TGTGCCAGCAGCGATCCCGGAGGGACGATGGACGACGAGCAGTACTTC.

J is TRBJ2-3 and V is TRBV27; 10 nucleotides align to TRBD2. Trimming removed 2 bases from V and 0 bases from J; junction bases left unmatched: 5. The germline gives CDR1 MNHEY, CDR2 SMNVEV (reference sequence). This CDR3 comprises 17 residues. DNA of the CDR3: TGTGCCAGCAGTTTACTTCTAGCGGGGGCCAGCACAGATACGCAGTATTTT. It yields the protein CASSLLLAGASTDTQYF.

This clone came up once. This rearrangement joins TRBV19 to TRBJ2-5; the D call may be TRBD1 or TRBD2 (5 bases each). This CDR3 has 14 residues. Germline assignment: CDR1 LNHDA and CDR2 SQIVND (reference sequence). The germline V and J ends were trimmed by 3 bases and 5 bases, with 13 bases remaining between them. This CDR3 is CASSIALGVETQYF. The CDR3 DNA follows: TGTGCCAGTAGTATTGCACTGGGGGTTGAGACCCAGTACTTC. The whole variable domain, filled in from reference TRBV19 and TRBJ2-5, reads DGGITQSPKYLFRKEGQNVTLSCEQNLNHDAMYWYRQDPGQGLRLIYYSQIVNDFQKGDIAEGYSVSREKKESFPLTVTSAQKNPTAFYLCASSIALGVETQYFGPGTRLLVL.

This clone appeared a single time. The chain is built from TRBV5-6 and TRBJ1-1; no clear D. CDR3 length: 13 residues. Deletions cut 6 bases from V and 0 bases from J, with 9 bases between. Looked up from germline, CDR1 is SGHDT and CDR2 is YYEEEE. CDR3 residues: CASTNTMNTEAFF. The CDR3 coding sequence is TGTGCCAGCACAAACACCATGAACACTGAAGCTTTCTTT.

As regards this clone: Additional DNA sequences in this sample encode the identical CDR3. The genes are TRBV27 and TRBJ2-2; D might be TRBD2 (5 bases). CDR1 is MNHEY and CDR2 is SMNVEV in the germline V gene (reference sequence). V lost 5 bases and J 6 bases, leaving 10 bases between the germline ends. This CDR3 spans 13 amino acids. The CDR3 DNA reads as TGTGCCAGCAGTCTCAGCGGCGCCGGGGAGCTGTTTTTT. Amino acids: CASSLSGAGELFF.

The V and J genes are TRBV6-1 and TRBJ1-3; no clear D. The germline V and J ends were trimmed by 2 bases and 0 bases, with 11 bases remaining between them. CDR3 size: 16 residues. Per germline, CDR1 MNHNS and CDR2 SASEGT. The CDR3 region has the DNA TGTGCCAGCAGTGAATGGCAGGAGTACTCTGGAAACACCATATATTTT. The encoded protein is CASSEWQEYSGNTIYF.

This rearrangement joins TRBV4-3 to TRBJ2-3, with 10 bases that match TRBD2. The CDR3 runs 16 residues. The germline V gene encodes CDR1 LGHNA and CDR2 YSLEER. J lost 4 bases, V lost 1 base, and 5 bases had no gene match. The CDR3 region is CASSQVAGLASDTQYF. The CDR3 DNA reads TGCGCCAGCAGCCAAGTAGCGGGACTAGCGTCAGATACGCAGTATTTT.

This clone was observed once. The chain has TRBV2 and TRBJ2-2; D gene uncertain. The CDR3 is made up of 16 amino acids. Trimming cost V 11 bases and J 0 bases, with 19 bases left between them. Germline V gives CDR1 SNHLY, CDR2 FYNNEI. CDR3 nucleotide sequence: TGTGCCGCCTCCCGGGCTGTTCCTTCGAACACCGGGGAGCTGTTTTTT. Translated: CAASRAVPSNTGELFF. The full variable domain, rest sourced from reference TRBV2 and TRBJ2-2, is EPEVTQTPSHQVTQMGQEVILRCVPISNHLYFYWYRQILGQKVEFLVSFYNNEISEKSEIFDDQFSVERPDGSNFTLKIRSTKLEDSAMYFCAASRAVPSNTGELFFGEGSRLTVL.

This CDR3 reads CASSRAAGTYEQYF. CDR3 coding DNA: TGTGCCAGCAGCCGAGCGGCAGGAACATACGAGCAGTACTTC. The chain couples TRBV7-9 to TRBJ2-7; TRBD2 might be the D (5 bases). Germline-derived CDR1 and CDR2 are SEHNR and FQNEAQ (reference sequence). The CDR3 covers 14 residues. V dropped 5 bases and J dropped 4 bases, with 15 bases sitting between them.

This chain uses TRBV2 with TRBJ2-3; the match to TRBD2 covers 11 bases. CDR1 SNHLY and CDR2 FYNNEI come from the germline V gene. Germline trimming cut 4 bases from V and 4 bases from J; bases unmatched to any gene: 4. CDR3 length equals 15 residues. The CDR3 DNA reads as TGTGCCAGCAGTGGAGTAGCGGGGGGGCCAGATACGCAGTATTTT. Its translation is CASSGVAGGPDTQYF.

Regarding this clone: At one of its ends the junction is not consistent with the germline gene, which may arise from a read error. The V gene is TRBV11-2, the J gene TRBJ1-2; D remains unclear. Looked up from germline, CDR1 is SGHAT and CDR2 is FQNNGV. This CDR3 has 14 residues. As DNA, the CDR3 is TGTGCCAGCAGCTTAGGTCCCGAGGACTATGGCTGCACCTTC. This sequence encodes CASSLGPEDYGCTF.

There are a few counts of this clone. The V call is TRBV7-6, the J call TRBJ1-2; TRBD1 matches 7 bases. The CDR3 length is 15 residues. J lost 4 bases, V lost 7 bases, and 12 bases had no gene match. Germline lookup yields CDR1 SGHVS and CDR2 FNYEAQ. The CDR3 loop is CASTPITGDAYGYTF. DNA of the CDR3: TGTGCCAGCACCCCAATAACAGGGGACGCCTATGGCTACACCTTC.

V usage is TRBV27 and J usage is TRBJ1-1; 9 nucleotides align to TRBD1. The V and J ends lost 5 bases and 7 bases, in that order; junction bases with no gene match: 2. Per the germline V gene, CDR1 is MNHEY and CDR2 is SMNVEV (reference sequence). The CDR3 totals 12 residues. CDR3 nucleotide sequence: TGTGCCAGCAGTGGACAGGGGAATGAAGCTTTCTTT. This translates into CASSGQGNEAFF.

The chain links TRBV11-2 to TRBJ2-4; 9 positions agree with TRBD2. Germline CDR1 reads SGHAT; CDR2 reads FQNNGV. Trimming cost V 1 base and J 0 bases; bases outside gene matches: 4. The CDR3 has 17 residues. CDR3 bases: TGTGCCAGCAGCTTAGGCCTAGCGGGAATAGCCAAAAACATTCAGTACTTC. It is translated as CASSLGLAGIAKNIQYF.

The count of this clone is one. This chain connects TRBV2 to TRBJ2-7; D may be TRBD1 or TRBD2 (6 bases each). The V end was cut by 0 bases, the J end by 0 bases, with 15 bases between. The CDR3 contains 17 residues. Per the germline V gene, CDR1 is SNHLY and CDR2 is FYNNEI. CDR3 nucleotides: TGTGCCAGCAGTGAAGCAGAGGAGGGGGTCCACTCCTACGAGCAGTACTTC. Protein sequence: CASSEAEEGVHSYEQYF.